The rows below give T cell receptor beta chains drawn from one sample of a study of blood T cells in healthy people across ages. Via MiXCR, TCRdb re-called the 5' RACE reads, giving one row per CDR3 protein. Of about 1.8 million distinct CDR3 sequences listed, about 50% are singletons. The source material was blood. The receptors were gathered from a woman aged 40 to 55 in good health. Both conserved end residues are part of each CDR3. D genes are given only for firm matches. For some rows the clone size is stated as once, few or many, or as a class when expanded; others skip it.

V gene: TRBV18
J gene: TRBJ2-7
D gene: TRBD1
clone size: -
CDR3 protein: CASSPGTGELGQQYF
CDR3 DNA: TGTGCCAGCTCACCCGGGACAGGGGAGTTGGGTCAGCAGTACTTC

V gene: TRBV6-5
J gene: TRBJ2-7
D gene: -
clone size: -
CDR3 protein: CASSYSARGNEQYF
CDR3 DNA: TGTGCCAGCAGTTACTCCGCCAGGGGCAACGAGCAGTACTTC

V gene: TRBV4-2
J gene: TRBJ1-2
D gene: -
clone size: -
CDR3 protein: CASSQELLWETGRVDGYTF
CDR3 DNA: TGTGCCAGCAGCCAAGAGTTGCTCTGGGAGACGGGGAGGGTTGATGGCTACACCTTC

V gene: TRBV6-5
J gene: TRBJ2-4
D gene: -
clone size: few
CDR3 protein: CASSPLDRPKNIQYF
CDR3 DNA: TGTGCCAGCAGCCCCCTCGACAGGCCCAAAAACATTCAGTACTTC

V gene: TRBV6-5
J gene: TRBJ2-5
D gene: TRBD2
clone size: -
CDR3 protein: CASSSLLEGIAGKLETQYF
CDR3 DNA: TGTGCCAGCAGTTCCCTCCTTGAGGGAATAGCGGGAAAGCTAGAGACCCAGTACTTC

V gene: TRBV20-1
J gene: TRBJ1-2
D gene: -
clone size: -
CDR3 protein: CSALRTADYGYTF
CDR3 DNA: TGCAGTGCCCTACGGACAGCGGACTATGGCTACACCTTC

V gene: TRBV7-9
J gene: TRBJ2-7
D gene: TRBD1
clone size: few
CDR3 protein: CASSISGTGGRPALREQYF
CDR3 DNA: TGTGCCAGCAGCATTTCCGGGACAGGGGGAAGACCAGCTTTGAGGGAGCAGTACTTC

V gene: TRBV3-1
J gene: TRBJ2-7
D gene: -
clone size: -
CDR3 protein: CASSHRDKSAYEQYF
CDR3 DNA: TGTGCCAGCAGCCACCGGGACAAGAGCGCCTACGAGCAGTACTTC

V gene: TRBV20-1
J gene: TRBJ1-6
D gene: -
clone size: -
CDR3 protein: CSAVVTALNSYNSPLHF
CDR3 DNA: TGCAGTGCTGTCGTCACAGCCCTTAACTCCTATAATTCACCCCTCCACTTT

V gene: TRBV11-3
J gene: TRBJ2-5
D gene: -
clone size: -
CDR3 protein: CATEAGWGAQETQYF
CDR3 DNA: TGTGCCACCGAAGCGGGTTGGGGGGCCCAAGAGACCCAGTACTTC

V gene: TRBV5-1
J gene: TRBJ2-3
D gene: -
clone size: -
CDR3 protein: CASSLEQDTQYF
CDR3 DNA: TGCGCCAGCAGCTTGGAGCAAGATACGCAGTATTTT

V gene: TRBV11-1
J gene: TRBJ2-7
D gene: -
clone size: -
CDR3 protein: CASSRAGSPEHYEQYF
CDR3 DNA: TGTGCCAGCTCACGTGCCGGGAGCCCGGAACACTACGAGCAGTACTTC

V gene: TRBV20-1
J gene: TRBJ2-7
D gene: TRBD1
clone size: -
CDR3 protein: CSATMQTGFNEQYF
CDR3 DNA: TGCAGTGCAACCATGCAGACAGGGTTCAACGAGCAGTACTTC

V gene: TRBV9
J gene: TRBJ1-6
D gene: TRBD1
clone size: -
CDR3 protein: CASSERQGLSSPLHF
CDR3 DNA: TGTGCCAGCAGCGAAAGACAGGGGCTAAGTTCACCCCTCCACTTT

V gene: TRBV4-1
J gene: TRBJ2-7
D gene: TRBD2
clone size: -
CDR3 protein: CASSQGQLAGGPTYEQYF
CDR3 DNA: TGCGCCAGCAGCCAAGGCCAACTAGCGGGGGGCCCCACCTACGAGCAGTACTTC

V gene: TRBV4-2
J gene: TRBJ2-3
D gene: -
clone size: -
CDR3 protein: CASSQGTGAATDTQYF
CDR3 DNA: TGTGCCAGCAGCCAAGGGACCGGCGCGGCCACAGATACGCAGTATTTT

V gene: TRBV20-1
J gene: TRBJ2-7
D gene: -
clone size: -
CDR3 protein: CSARDVALGYEQYF
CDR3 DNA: TGCAGTGCTAGAGATGTGGCACTGGGGTACGAGCAGTACTTC

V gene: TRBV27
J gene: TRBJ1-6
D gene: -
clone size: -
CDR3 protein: CAITYRQGSPLHF
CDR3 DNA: TGTGCCATCACCTACAGGCAGGGTTCACCCCTCCACTTT

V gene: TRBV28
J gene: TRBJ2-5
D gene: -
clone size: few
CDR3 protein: CASSDVNRDFPRQYF
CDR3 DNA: TGTGCCAGCAGTGATGTGAACAGGGACTTTCCAAGGCAGTACTTC

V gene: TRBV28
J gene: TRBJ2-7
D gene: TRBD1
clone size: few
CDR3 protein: CASKRGGQGTDEQYF
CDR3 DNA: TGTGCCAGCAAACGCGGAGGACAGGGGACCGACGAGCAGTACTTC

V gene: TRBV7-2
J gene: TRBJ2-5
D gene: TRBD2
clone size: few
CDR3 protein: CASRRLAGGEETQYF
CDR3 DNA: TGTGCCAGCAGGAGACTAGCGGGGGGGGAAGAGACCCAGTACTTC

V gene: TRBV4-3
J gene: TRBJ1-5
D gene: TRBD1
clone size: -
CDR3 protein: CASSQEDRVDQPQHF
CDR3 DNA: TGCGCCAGCAGCCAAGAGGACAGGGTGGACCAGCCCCAGCATTTT

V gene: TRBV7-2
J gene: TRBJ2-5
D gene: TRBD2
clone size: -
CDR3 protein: CASSLTSDLETQYF
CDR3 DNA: TGTGCCAGCAGCTTAACTAGCGACCTAGAGACCCAGTACTTC

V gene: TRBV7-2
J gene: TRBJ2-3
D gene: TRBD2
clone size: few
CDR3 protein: CASSPLAGMDSTDTQYF
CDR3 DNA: TGTGCCAGCAGCCCCCTAGCGGGGATGGATAGCACAGATACGCAGTATTTT

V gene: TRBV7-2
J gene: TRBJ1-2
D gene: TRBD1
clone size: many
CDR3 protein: CASSLTGANYGYTF
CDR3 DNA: TGTGCCAGCAGCTTAACAGGGGCTAACTATGGCTACACCTTC

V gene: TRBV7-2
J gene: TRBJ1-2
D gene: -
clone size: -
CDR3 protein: CASSLARGKYGYTF
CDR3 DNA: TGTGCCAGCAGCCTAGCCCGGGGCAAGTATGGCTACACCTTC

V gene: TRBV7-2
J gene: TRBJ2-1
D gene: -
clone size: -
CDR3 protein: CASSAAREQFF
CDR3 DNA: TGTGCCAGCAGTGCGGCCCGTGAGCAGTTCTTC

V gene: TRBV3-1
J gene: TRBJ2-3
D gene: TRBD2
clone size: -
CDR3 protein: CASSQELGLAGESTDTQYF
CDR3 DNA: TGTGCCAGCAGCCAAGAATTGGGGCTAGCGGGGGAAAGCACAGATACGCAGTATTTT

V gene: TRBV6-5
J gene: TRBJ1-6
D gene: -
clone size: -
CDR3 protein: CASSRQEVSNSPLHF
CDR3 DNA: TGTGCCAGCAGCCGCCAAGAGGTTTCTAATTCACCCCTCCACTTT

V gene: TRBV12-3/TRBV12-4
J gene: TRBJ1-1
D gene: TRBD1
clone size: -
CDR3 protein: CASSTTGRNTEAFF
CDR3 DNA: TGTGCCAGCAGCACGACAGGGCGGAACACTGAAGCTTTCTTT

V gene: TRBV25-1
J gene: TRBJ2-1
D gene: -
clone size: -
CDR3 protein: CASSESQGIVSYNEQFF
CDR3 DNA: TGTGCCAGCAGTGAAAGTCAGGGCATAGTTTCCTACAATGAGCAGTTCTTC

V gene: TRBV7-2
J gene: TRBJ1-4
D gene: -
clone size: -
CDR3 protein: CASSPRVKDEKLFF
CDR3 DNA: TGTGCCAGCAGCCCCCGGGTAAAGGATGAAAAACTGTTTTTT

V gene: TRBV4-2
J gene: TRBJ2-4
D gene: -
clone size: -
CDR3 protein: CASSQVREPVQYF
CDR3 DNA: TGTGCCAGCAGCCAAGTTCGCGAACCCGTTCAGTACTTC

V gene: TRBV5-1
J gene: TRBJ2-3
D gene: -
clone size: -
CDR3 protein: CASSPGSRDTQYF
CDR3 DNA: TGCGCCAGCAGCCCCGGCAGCAGGGATACGCAGTATTTT

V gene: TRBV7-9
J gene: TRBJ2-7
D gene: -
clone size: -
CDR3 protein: CASSLYSNYEQYF
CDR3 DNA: TGTGCCAGCAGCTTGTACAGCAACTACGAGCAGTACTTC

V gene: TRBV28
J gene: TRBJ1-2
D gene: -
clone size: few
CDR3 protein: CASSSAPTGLNGYTF
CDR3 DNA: TGTGCCAGCAGCTCGGCTCCGACAGGCCTAAATGGCTACACCTTC

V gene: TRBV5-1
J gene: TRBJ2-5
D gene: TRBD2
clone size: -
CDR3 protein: CDSSLGGLPETQYF
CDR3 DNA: TGCGACAGCAGCTTGGGAGGGTTGCCAGAGACCCAGTACTTC

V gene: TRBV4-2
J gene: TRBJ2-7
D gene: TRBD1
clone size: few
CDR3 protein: CASSQVATGGYYEQYF
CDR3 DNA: TGTGCCAGCAGCCAAGTAGCAACAGGGGGCTACTACGAGCAGTACTTC

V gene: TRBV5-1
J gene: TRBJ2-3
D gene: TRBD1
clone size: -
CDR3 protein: CASSLLPGQGGAVAGTQYF
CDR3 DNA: TGCGCCAGCAGCCTTCTGCCGGGACAGGGGGGCGCCGTAGCTGGAACGCAGTATTTT

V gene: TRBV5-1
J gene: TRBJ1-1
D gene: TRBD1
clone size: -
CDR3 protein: CASSPDRGSNTEAFF
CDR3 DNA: TGCGCCAGCAGCCCGGACAGGGGATCGAACACTGAAGCTTTCTTT

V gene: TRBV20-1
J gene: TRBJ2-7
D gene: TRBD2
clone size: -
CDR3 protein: CSAARFGGGPYEQYF
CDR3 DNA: TGCAGTGCTGCCCGGTTTGGCGGGGGGCCATACGAGCAGTACTTC

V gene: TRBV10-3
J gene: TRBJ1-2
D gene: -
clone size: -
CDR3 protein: CAIGGDAGYTF
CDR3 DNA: TGTGCCATCGGGGGAGATGCTGGCTACACCTTC

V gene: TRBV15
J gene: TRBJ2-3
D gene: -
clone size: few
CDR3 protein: CATSRDQPDTQYF
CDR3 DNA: TGTGCCACCAGCAGAGACCAGCCAGATACGCAGTATTTT

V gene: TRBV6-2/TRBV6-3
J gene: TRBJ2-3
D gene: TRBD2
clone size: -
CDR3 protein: CASLTSGEEDTQYF
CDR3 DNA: TGTGCCAGTCTGACTAGCGGGGAGGAAGATACGCAGTATTTT

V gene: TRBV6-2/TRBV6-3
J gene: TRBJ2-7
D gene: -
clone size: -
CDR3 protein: CASSRYYEQYF
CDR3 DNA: TGTGCCAGCAGTCGTTACTACGAGCAGTACTTC